The rows below give T cell receptor beta chains drawn from one sample of a study of response to subunit inactivated influenza vaccine. A single record per CDR3 protein comes from TCRdb applying MiXCR to the RT-PCR reads. The repertoire includes 550,000 to 800,000 distinct CDR3 sequences, 15% to 17% of them detected once, and 11% sits in the top ten. This specimen was PBMCs from blood, taken approximately 12 days after vaccination. All receptors derive from a man aged 45-60 years who received an inactivated influenza vaccine. CDR3s leave out the opening cysteine and the closing phenylalanine or tryptophan. D genes are given only for firm matches. The size field is filled for only some rows; it gives once, few, many or a size class.

CDR3aa	abundance	v_gene	j_gene	d_gene
SVAEDTQY	many	TRBV29-1	TRBJ2-3	-
SASGTSGRAYEQF	-	TRBV20-1	TRBJ2-1	TRBD2
ATSRDRTPSFEAF	-	TRBV15	TRBJ1-1	-
ASSQTRGNTEAF	few	TRBV3-1	TRBJ1-1	-
ASSQDVTVTGKGYGYT	few	TRBV4-2	TRBJ1-2	-
ASSRKLAGGYNEQF	-	TRBV5-5	TRBJ2-1	TRBD2
ATNGPRFRGGYT	few	TRBV15	TRBJ1-2	-
ATSLGGTEAF	few	TRBV25-1	TRBJ1-1	-
ASSQDWAGHSPYGYT	-	TRBV4-2	TRBJ1-2	-
ATSDAGTASTEQF	-	TRBV24-1	TRBJ2-1	TRBD1
AISDRASGSDIQY	many	TRBV10-3	TRBJ2-4	TRBD2
SVVLAGIGTGELF	-	TRBV29-1	TRBJ2-2	-
ASTLHLGSNYGYT	many	TRBV12-3/TRBV12-4	TRBJ1-2	-
ASSQGLVIAGVETQY	-	TRBV3-1	TRBJ2-5	TRBD2
ATSAGQQETQY	-	TRBV24-1	TRBJ2-5	-
ASSLAHFEGATDTQY	-	TRBV5-6	TRBJ2-3	TRBD1
ASSEVHLPYGTDYGYT	-	TRBV2	TRBJ1-2	-
ASSIPSGRNSPLH	many	TRBV28	TRBJ1-6	-
SAGPGAVQETQY	few	TRBV20-1	TRBJ2-5	-
ASSPPGLLETQY	few	TRBV11-2	TRBJ2-5	TRBD2
SVPSFGGTGERWSPLH	-	TRBV29-1	TRBJ1-6	TRBD1
ASSQDWGSRFVEQF	few	TRBV4-3	TRBJ2-1	-
SARAGHYGYT	few	TRBV20-1	TRBJ1-2	-
ASSPAPRQTQY	-	TRBV7-9	TRBJ2-3	-
ASSNRVSNEQY	-	TRBV25-1	TRBJ2-7	-
ASRTTGGGGYT	-	TRBV12-3/TRBV12-4	TRBJ1-2	TRBD1
ASSLETLNQPQH	-	TRBV6-5	TRBJ1-5	-
ATSAQDYGYT	many	TRBV24-1	TRBJ1-2	-
ASSPPASGSDTQY	few	TRBV7-9	TRBJ2-3	-
ASSLAGSYNEQF	many	TRBV12-3/TRBV12-4	TRBJ2-1	-
ATSKGSGGALGETQY	few	TRBV15	TRBJ2-5	TRBD2
SARPSGRGNNEQF	-	TRBV20-1	TRBJ2-1	TRBD2
ASSLAVWTSGNYEQY	few	TRBV28	TRBJ2-7	TRBD2
SARAAGLDAQY	few	TRBV20-1	TRBJ2-5	-
ASSLRLGDQETQY	-	TRBV7-3	TRBJ2-5	-
ASSLARDRVYNEQF	few	TRBV7-6	TRBJ2-1	TRBD1
SAFKTGGNTIY	-	TRBV20-1	TRBJ1-3	TRBD1
ASSLTSSGLHHLSYNEQF	few	TRBV13	TRBJ2-1	TRBD2
ASSESSPAGAGELF	few	TRBV2	TRBJ2-2	-
ASIHRASTDTQY	many	TRBV7-9	TRBJ2-3	-
ASRASATDTQY	-	TRBV7-3	TRBJ2-3	-
ASSRDRGAGELF	many	TRBV12-3/TRBV12-4	TRBJ2-2	TRBD1
ASSHGGQNEQF	few	TRBV18	TRBJ2-1	-
ASSLQGDRQF	few	TRBV7-2	TRBJ2-1	TRBD1
ASSLDGRAVYEQY	-	TRBV5-1	TRBJ2-7	TRBD2
ASSLGPKEETQY	-	TRBV7-2	TRBJ2-5	-